The 2 T cell receptor beta chains below come from one sample, sequenced in a study of blood T cell repertoires in COVID-19. The data were produced by immunoSEQ multiplex PCR, yet TCRdb's version contains in-frame clones alone and is incomplete. The data contain about 70,000 clones, around nine tenths of them singletons. Sequenced sample: peripheral blood. Receptor source: a woman older than 75 with acute or convalescent COVID-19.

Turning to this clone: At one boundary the junction diverges from the germline segment, which might be a read error. The V and J genes are TRBV28 and TRBJ1-5; D unclear. CDR3 length: 12 residues. Germline assignment: CDR1 MDHEN and CDR2 SYDVKM. CDR3 region: CACRLSNQLQHF. As DNA, the CDR3 is TGTGCCTGTCGACTTAGCAATCAGCTCCAGCATTTT.

V is TRBV11-3 and J is TRBJ1-6; possibly TRBD1 for D (6 bases). The germline V and J ends were trimmed by 1 base and 0 bases, with 13 bases remaining between them. CDR1 and CDR2 from the germline V gene are SGHNT and YENEEA. There are 18 residues in the CDR3. The CDR3 nucleotides read TGTGCCAGCAGCTTAGGTGAACAGGGCAGCTCCTATAATTCACCCCTCCACTTT. As protein: CASSLGEQGSSYNSPLHF.